Below are 32 T cell receptor beta chains sequenced from a single sample in a study of blood T cells in healthy people across ages (dated by TCRdb to about 2015). The library was obtained by 5' RACE. The sequencer was an Illumina HiSeq 2500. A second about 7 to 11 cycle PCR used a sample-barcoded 5' primer and a J-beta primer mix. TCRdb reprocessed the public reads (quality trimming at Q25 with fastp, clone calling with MiXCR) and kept in-frame beta chains. Under each unique CDR3 protein, matching rows form one entry showing the most common genes and DNA. A total of about 800,000 distinct CDR3 sequences appear in this sample, about 25% of them only once. Together, the top ten hold under 4.5% of the sample. In addition, the sample was reused for a study of T cells of mothers and their children.

Specimen: blood. The receptors were gathered from a boy aged 5-17 years in good health.

The chain uses TRBV3-1 and TRBJ1-5; maybe TRBD1 (6 bases). The CDR3 extends over 15 amino acids. V gave up 1 base and J gave up 9 bases, with 16 bases separating them. CDR1 and CDR2 (germline): LGHDT, YNNKEL (reference sequence). CDR3 DNA: TGTGCCAGCAGCCAAGGGCAGGGGAGGTTCGCGCCCCAGCATTTT. Translated: CASSQGQGRFAPQHF.

The sample holds a few counts of this clonotype. This chain connects TRBV2 to TRBJ2-5; D call uncertain. The V and J ends lost 1 base and 4 bases respectively, with 10 bases between them. The CDR3 totals 14 residues. Germline V gene sequence: CDR1 SNHLY, CDR2 FYNNEI. CDR3 protein: CASSEGVDAETQYF. The CDR3 region has the DNA TGTGCCAGCAGTGAAGGGGTTGACGCAGAGACCCAGTACTTC.

This clonotype was found a few times. CDR3 sequence reads: CASRYFGYNEQFF. Here the CDR3 DNA reads TGTGCCAGCAGGTACTTCGGCTACAATGAGCAGTTCTTC. The J gene is TRBJ2-1, the V gene TRBV7-2, with unresolved D. V lost 6 bases to trimming and J lost 3 bases, with 9 bases between them. Looked up from germline, CDR1 is SGHTA and CDR2 is FQGNSA. The CDR3 spans 13 residues.

The chain is built from TRBV4-3 and TRBJ2-2; D not certain. This CDR3 spans 15 amino acids. The ends were cut back, 4 bases at V and 0 bases at J, with 9 bases in the middle. Germline values: CDR1 LGHNA, CDR2 YSLEER. The DNA of the CDR3 is TGCGCCAGCAGCCTTTTATCACCGAACACCGGGGAGCTGTTTTTT. Encoded protein: CASSLLSPNTGELFF.

V gene TRBV5-1 combines with J gene TRBJ1-1, with D hard to call. In germline, CDR1 is SGHRS, CDR2 YFSETQ. The V and J ends lost 3 bases and 1 base respectively, with 13 bases between them. The CDR3 runs to 15 residues. The CDR3 DNA follows: TGCGCCAGCAGCTCACACACCGCCCAGAACACTGAAGCTTTCTTT. This sequence encodes CASSSHTAQNTEAFF.

This clonotype was observed a few times. The rearrangement uses TRBV7-9 and TRBJ2-1; 9 bases map to TRBD2. Germline V gene lookup returns CDR1 SEHNR and CDR2 FQNEAQ (reference sequence). This CDR3 comprises 15 residues. V gave up 3 bases and J gave up 9 bases; unmatched junction bases: 9. The chain's CDR3 is CASSFGTSLRVEQFF. CDR3 DNA sequence: TGTGCCAGCAGCTTCGGGACTAGCTTAAGAGTTGAGCAGTTCTTC.

This clonotype was found a few times. The V gene is TRBV16, the J gene TRBJ1-2; TRBD1 is a possible D gene (5 bases). The CDR3 sequence is 13 residues long. Trimming removed 2 bases at V and 5 bases at J, with 9 bases between. CDR1 is KGHSY, CDR2 FQNENV, per germline. The chain's CDR3 is CASSQGALYGYTF. The CDR3, as DNA: TGTGCCAGCAGCCAAGGGGCCCTTTATGGCTACACCTTC.

This clonotype was detected a few times. V and J are TRBV9 and TRBJ1-1; no clear D gene. Germline CDR1 is SGDLS and CDR2 is YYNGEE. V lost 0 bases and J 0 bases, leaving 12 bases between the germline ends. CDR3 length equals 16 residues. This CDR3 is CASSVEAATVNTEAFF. DNA of the CDR3: TGTGCCAGCAGCGTAGAAGCCGCGACGGTGAACACTGAAGCTTTCTTT.

In this sample, this clonotype turned up a few times. The gene calls are TRBV29-1 and TRBJ1-4; tentative D call: TRBD1 (6 bases). CDR3 length: 14 residues. The germline V gene has CDR1 SQVTM and CDR2 ANQGSEA. Trimming stripped 0 bases from V and 8 bases from J, with 13 bases between. Written as DNA, the CDR3 is TGCAGCGTTGAAGAACAGGGTTTTGAGGAAAAACTGTTTTTT. Translation: CSVEEQGFEEKLFF. Based on the CDR3 plus reference TRBV29-1 and TRBJ1-4, the full variable domain is SAVISQKPSRDICQRGTSLTIQCQVDSQVTMMFWYRQQPGQSLTLIATANQGSEATYESGFVIDKFPISRPNLTFSTLTVSNMSPEDSSIYLCSVEEQGFEEKLFFGSGTQLSVL.

This clonotype was seen a handful of times. The CDR3 DNA follows: TGCAGCGTTGACCCTTTCGGAACAGGGGAAGAGACCCAGTACTTC. It encodes CSVDPFGTGEETQYF. The chain couples TRBV29-1 to TRBJ2-5; TRBD1 matches 7 bases. The length of the CDR3 is 15 residues. Looked up from germline, CDR1 is SQVTM and CDR2 is ANQGSEA. V trimming: 3 bases; J trimming: 3 bases; junction bases outside the gene matches: 10.

The J gene is TRBJ2-3, the V gene TRBV7-9, with 7 bases aligning to TRBD1. CDR1 SEHNR and CDR2 FQNEAQ come from the germline V gene (reference sequence). V gave up 6 bases and J gave up 6 bases; unmatched junction bases: 9. The CDR3 runs 14 residues. The DNA for the CDR3 is TGTGCCAGCAGGCCAGGGACAGCGAGCGATACGCAGTATTTT. It specifies CASRPGTASDTQYF. The full variable domain, its missing parts supplied by reference TRBV7-9 and TRBJ2-3, is DTGVSQNPRHKITKRGQNVTFRCDPISEHNRLYWYRQTLGQGPEFLTYFQNEAQLEKSRLLSDRFSAERPKGSFSTLEIQRTEQGDSAMYLCASRPGTASDTQYFGPGTRLTVL.

The sample holds one count of this clonotype. The chain recombines TRBV2 with TRBJ2-5, with 10 bases matching TRBD1. CDR1 is SNHLY and CDR2 is FYNNEI in the germline V gene. Trimming at V came to 4 bases and at J to 4 bases, leaving 3 bases not matched to a gene. The CDR3 sequence is 14 residues long. CDR3 coding DNA: TGTGCCAGCAGTGGCTGGACAGGGGGAGAGACCCAGTACTTC. This sequence encodes CASSGWTGGETQYF. The whole variable domain, remainder taken from reference TRBV2 and TRBJ2-5, is EPEVTQTPSHQVTQMGQEVILRCVPISNHLYFYWYRQILGQKVEFLVSFYNNEISEKSEIFDDQFSVERPDGSNFTLKIRSTKLEDSAMYFCASSGWTGGETQYFGPGTRLLVL.

This clonotype turned up a few times. The chain uses TRBV7-2 and TRBJ1-1, with 7 bases identical to TRBD1. From germline, CDR1 is SGHTA and CDR2 FQGNSA. The CDR3 spans 16 residues. The trim removed 6 bases at V and 1 base at J, leaving 11 bases unmatched. CDR3 DNA: TGTGCCAGCAGGGTTGGATCTGGGACAGAGAACACTGAAGCTTTCTTT. Its protein product is CASRVGSGTENTEAFF. The whole variable domain, filled in from reference TRBV7-2 and TRBJ1-1, reads GAGVSQSPSNKVTEKGKDVELRCDPISGHTALYWYRQSLGQGLEFLIYFQGNSAPDKSGLPSDRFSAERTGGSVSTLTIQRTQQEDSAVYLCASRVGSGTENTEAFFGQGTRLTVV.

This clonotype was observed a handful of times. The V call is TRBV4-1, the J call TRBJ2-3; D is unclear. Germline V lookup: CDR1 MGHRA, CDR2 YSYEKL. The CDR3 runs 15 residues. V was trimmed by 4 bases and J by 7 bases, leaving 18 bases between them. The CDR3 DNA reads as TGCGCCAGCAGCCTATCTAATATGGACCGGAATACGCAGTATTTT. Amino acids: CASSLSNMDRNTQYF.

This chain uses TRBV7-9 with TRBJ2-5, with D uncertain. The CDR3 consists of 14 residues. Germline lookup yields CDR1 SEHNR and CDR2 FQNEAQ (reference sequence). Between the trimmed V and J ends, which lost 5 bases and 2 bases, there was a span of 12 bases. This CDR3 is CASSGWVPQETQYF. The CDR3 coding sequence is TGTGCCAGCAGCGGTTGGGTTCCACAAGAGACCCAGTACTTC.

This clonotype was picked up one time. The chain has TRBV3-1 and TRBJ2-7; the D call may be TRBD1 or TRBD2 (7 bases each). The CDR3 runs 14 residues. The germline V and J ends were trimmed by 2 bases and 6 bases, with 14 bases remaining between them. Per the germline V gene, CDR1 is LGHDT and CDR2 is YNNKEL (reference sequence). The CDR3, as DNA: TGTGCCAGCAGCCAAAGCTCAGGGGGGGGCGAGCAGTACTTC. Translation: CASSQSSGGGEQYF.

The chain carries TRBV12-3 or TRBV12-4 and TRBJ1-4; D is unresolved. The CDR3 is made up of 14 amino acids. Trimming shortened V by 7 bases and J by 8 bases, and 17 bases separated the two germline ends. CDR3 in DNA: TGTGCCAGCACCAACTCCGGCCGTGGGGAAAAACTGTTTTTT. This encodes CASTNSGRGEKLFF.

The genes are TRBV12-3 or TRBV12-4 and TRBJ1-1, with D maybe TRBD1 (5 bases). This CDR3 region has 13 residues. Deletions cut 6 bases from V and 6 bases from J, with 14 bases between. The CDR3 region has the DNA TGTGCCAGCAGCAAATTCAGGGTCTCTGAAGCTTTCTTT. The encoded protein is CASSKFRVSEAFF.

CDR3 bases: TGTGCAACAGGAAACCAAGAGACCCAGTACTTC. It specifies CATGNQETQYF. J is TRBJ2-5 and V is TRBV6-5; the D gene is possibly TRBD1 (5 bases). The length of the CDR3 is 11 residues. CDR1 and CDR2 (germline): MNHEY, SVGAGI.

This clonotype was observed at least ten times. The rearrangement joins TRBV7-2 to TRBJ2-5, with D possibly being TRBD2 (6 bases). With 1 base removed from V and 5 bases from J, the gap between germline ends came to 17 bases. The CDR3 covers 16 residues. CDR1 is SGHTA, CDR2 FQGNSA, per germline. The CDR3 region has the DNA TGTGCCAGCAGCTTAGTACCCTGGCGGGGAGGTGAGACCCAGTACTTC. It yields the protein CASSLVPWRGGETQYF.

This clonotype was detected only a few times. The V and J genes are TRBV13 and TRBJ2-2, with unresolved D. The V gene lost 11 bases and the J gene lost 2 bases, with 18 bases spanning the gap. Germline values: CDR1 PRHDT, CDR2 FYEKMQ (reference sequence). This CDR3 contains 15 residues. Here the CDR3 reads CAQSPWTQNTGELFF. The CDR3 nucleotides are TGTGCCCAAAGCCCGTGGACCCAAAACACCGGGGAGCTGTTTTTT.

V and J are TRBV9 and TRBJ1-4; D gene ambiguous. Trimming shortened V by 4 bases and J by 6 bases, and 16 bases separated the two germline ends. This CDR3 contains 15 residues. Germline-derived CDR1 and CDR2 are SGDLS and YYNGEE. Written as DNA, the CDR3 is TGTGCCAGCAGCTCCCATGCGACGGGAGATGAAAAACTGTTTTTT. Encoded protein: CASSSHATGDEKLFF.

The chain carries TRBV5-1 and TRBJ2-3; no firm D call. The V and J ends lost 5 bases and 2 bases respectively, with 12 bases between them. The germline CDR1 and CDR2 sequences are SGHRS and YFSETQ. The CDR3 sequence is 14 residues long. Written as DNA, the CDR3 is TGCGCCAGCAGACTAAGGGCACCCACAGATACGCAGTATTTT. Encoded protein: CASRLRAPTDTQYF.

The chain carries TRBV5-1 and TRBJ2-3; D is perhaps TRBD2 (5 bases). Germline loops: CDR1 SGHRS, CDR2 YFSETQ. Trimming cost V 3 bases and J 2 bases, with 7 bases left between them. The CDR3 sequence is 13 residues long. In DNA, the CDR3 is TGCGCCAGCAGCTACGACTACACAGATACGCAGTATTTT. Translation gives CASSYDYTDTQYF.

V gene TRBV9 combines with J gene TRBJ1-2; 7 positions agree with TRBD1. The CDR3 totals 18 residues. Germline loops: CDR1 SGDLS, CDR2 YYNGEE. Trimming at V came to 5 bases and at J to 2 bases, leaving 18 bases not matched to a gene. The CDR3 bases are TGTGCCAGCAGTGTGGCGGGGACAGACTACCAATTAAACTATGGCTACACCTTC. Protein sequence: CASSVAGTDYQLNYGYTF.

This clonotype was detected a few times. The chain employs TRBV29-1 and TRBJ2-3, with TRBD1 matching 7 bases. The CDR3 has 15 amino acids. CDR1 is SQVTM and CDR2 is ANQGSEA in the germline V gene. J was trimmed by 3 bases and V by 6 bases; bases with no gene match: 12. The CDR3 bases are TGCAGCGTCGAACTCGACAGGGTGGTGACAGATACGCAGTATTTT. This translates into CSVELDRVVTDTQYF.

This clonotype came up a few times. J is TRBJ2-5 and V is TRBV4-1, with D possibly matching TRBD1 (5 bases). The V and J ends lost 3 bases and 2 bases respectively, with 16 bases between them. Germline V gene lookup returns CDR1 MGHRA and CDR2 YSYEKL. CDR3 length: 16 residues. This chain's CDR3 is CASSHAKQAPQETQYF. As DNA, the CDR3 is TGCGCCAGCAGCCATGCCAAACAGGCCCCTCAAGAGACCCAGTACTTC.

The rearrangement links TRBV28 to TRBJ2-7; D is unclear. The germline V gene has CDR1 MDHEN and CDR2 SYDVKM. Trimming removed 6 bases from V and 0 bases from J, with 18 bases in between. The CDR3 length is 16 residues. The CDR3 region is CASSSASDGDSYEQYF. CDR3 nucleotides: TGTGCCAGCAGCTCCGCCTCGGACGGAGACTCCTACGAGCAGTACTTC. The variable domain in full, with the rest retrieved from reference TRBV28 and TRBJ2-7, is DVKVTQSSRYLVKRTGEKVFLECVQDMDHENMFWYRQDPGLGLRLIYFSYDVKMKEKGDIPEGYSVSREKKERFSLILESASTNQTSMYLCASSSASDGDSYEQYFGPGTRLTVT.

The rearrangement links TRBV19 to TRBJ1-2; 7 bases line up with TRBD1. J lost 7 bases, V lost 3 bases, and 11 bases had no gene match. CDR1 and CDR2 (germline): LNHDA, SQIVND (reference sequence). The CDR3 contains 15 residues. The CDR3: CASSIFYQGVLGYTF. The DNA for the CDR3 is TGTGCCAGTAGTATTTTTTATCAGGGGGTGCTTGGCTACACCTTC.

This clonotype was observed a few times. The chain uses TRBV9 and TRBJ1-2, with D perhaps TRBD1 (6 bases). The CDR3 length is 15 residues. Germline CDR1 and CDR2: SGDLS and YYNGEE. V dropped 0 bases and J dropped 5 bases, with 14 bases sitting between them. CDR3 DNA sequence: TGTGCCAGCAGCGTAGGAACAGGGCTCCAATATGGCTACACCTTC. It encodes CASSVGTGLQYGYTF.

This clonotype was picked up a small number of times. The chain links TRBV28 to TRBJ1-2, with 7 nucleotides matching TRBD1. With 8 bases clipped from V and 4 bases from J, the junction kept 10 bases outside the gene matches. This CDR3 has 14 residues. CDR1 and CDR2 from the germline V gene are MDHEN and SYDVKM. The CDR3 is CASQPPGTVYGYTF. As DNA, the CDR3 is TGTGCCAGCCAACCCCCCGGGACAGTCTATGGCTACACCTTC.

This sequence joins TRBV7-2 and TRBJ2-1; D possibly corresponds to TRBD2 (5 bases). This CDR3 spans 15 amino acids. Trimming removed 1 base from V and 6 bases from J, with 13 bases in between. CDR1 and CDR2 (germline): SGHTA, FQGNSA. CDR3 sequence (DNA): TGTGCCAGCAGCTTAGGGACTCTGAGCTTCAATGAGCAGTTCTTC. Translating it yields CASSLGTLSFNEQFF.